This TCR beta chain is from a study of blood T cell repertoires in COVID-19. Whole-study context: The cDNA or gDNA used as material had been derived from T cells, B-cell-depleted T cells, or PBMCs.

Source study methods: Amplification of reference gene primers was used by the study to estimate nucleated cell counts. Method: immunoSEQ multiplex PCR; TCRdb's copy keeps in-frame clones and lacks some. Clone size and the V and J calls come from that table; the DNA yielded D and trimming. The sample contains over 120,000 clones, 80% to 85% of which appear only once. The germline V gene encodes CDR1 SGHAT and CDR2 FQNNGV. V gave up 8 bases and J gave up 1 base; unmatched junction bases: 4. CDR3 length equals 13 residues. This receptor was taken from a woman aged 60-75 years with acute or convalescent COVID-19. The V call is TRBV11-2, the J call TRBJ2-7; TRBD1 matches 8 bases. What was sequenced was peripheral blood. In DNA, the CDR3 is TGTGCCAGCGGCACAGGGGGGTCCTACGAGCAGTACTTC. The encoded protein is CASGTGGSYEQYF.